Listed below are T cell receptor beta chains from one sample, sequenced in a study of human T cells and chemical hapten exposure. TCRdb re-called the RACE reads with MiXCR, one entry per CDR3 protein. The sample lists roughly 70,000 distinct CDR3 sequences; around a third were seen once. The sequenced sample was whole blood, obtained in connection with sensitization to the hapten diphenylcyclopropenone (DPC). Receptors originate from a middle-aged man with alopecia areata. Some clones in this sample may be carry-over from other donors' samples. Both conserved end residues are part of each CDR3. The D gene is left open where the match is weak. Only part of the rows carry a size: once, few, many, or a class if the clone is expanded.

CDR3 protein: CASRPTRQGGSEKLFF; CDR3 DNA: TGTGCCAGCAGACCCACCCGACAGGGGGGAAGCGAAAAACTGTTTTTT; D gene: TRBD1; V gene: TRBV2; J gene: TRBJ1-4; clone size: -
CDR3 protein: CASSYDKNTGELFF; CDR3 DNA: TGCGCCAGCAGCTACGACAAGAACACCGGGGAGCTGTTTTTT; D gene: -; V gene: TRBV5-1; J gene: TRBJ2-2; clone size: -
CDR3 protein: CASSSRDSGANVLTF; CDR3 DNA: TGTGCCAGCAGCTCTCGGGACTCCGGGGCCAACGTCCTGACTTTC; D gene: -; V gene: TRBV11-2; J gene: TRBJ2-6; clone size: -
CDR3 protein: CASSQQGRAFF; CDR3 DNA: TGTGCCAGCAGCCAACAGGGGAGGGCTTTCTTT; D gene: TRBD1; V gene: TRBV7-9; J gene: TRBJ1-1; clone size: -
CDR3 protein: CASSPMGSGGRADTQYF; CDR3 DNA: TGTGCCAGCAGCCCGATGGGAAGCGGGGGGAGAGCAGATACGCAGTATTTT; D gene: TRBD2; V gene: TRBV14; J gene: TRBJ2-3; clone size: few
CDR3 protein: CASSFNPGHGYNEQFF; CDR3 DNA: TGCGCCAGCAGCTTCAACCCGGGACACGGCTACAATGAGCAGTTCTTC; D gene: -; V gene: TRBV5-1; J gene: TRBJ2-1; clone size: -
CDR3 protein: CATSRRDSGPYEQYF; CDR3 DNA: TGTGCCACCAGCAGAAGGGACAGTGGGCCCTACGAGCAGTACTTC; D gene: TRBD1; V gene: TRBV15; J gene: TRBJ2-7; clone size: -
CDR3 protein: CASSQWLSTGELFF; CDR3 DNA: TGTGCCAGCAGCCAATGGTTATCCACCGGGGAGCTGTTTTTT; D gene: -; V gene: TRBV14; J gene: TRBJ2-2; clone size: -
CDR3 protein: CATSDYRQGTTNEKLFF; CDR3 DNA: TGTGCCACCAGTGATTACCGACAGGGTACAACTAATGAAAAACTGTTTTTT; D gene: TRBD1; V gene: TRBV24-1; J gene: TRBJ1-4; clone size: -
CDR3 protein: CASSWKGFSYEQYF; CDR3 DNA: TGTGCCAGCAGTTGGAAGGGTTTCTCCTACGAGCAGTACTTC; D gene: -; V gene: TRBV28; J gene: TRBJ2-7; clone size: -
CDR3 protein: CSARVGTSKTIQYF; CDR3 DNA: TGCAGTGCTAGAGTAGGGACTAGCAAAACCATTCAGTACTTC; D gene: TRBD2; V gene: TRBV20-1; J gene: TRBJ2-4; clone size: -
CDR3 protein: CASSLGGAAYQETQYF; CDR3 DNA: TGTGCCAGCAGTTTAGGTGGGGCGGCTTACCAAGAGACCCAGTACTTC; D gene: -; V gene: TRBV12-3/TRBV12-4; J gene: TRBJ2-5; clone size: -